There are a few counts of the clone carrying this T cell receptor (beta chain). Antigen unknown. This entry comes from a study of response to subunit inactivated influenza vaccine. TCRdb re-called the RT-PCR reads with MiXCR, one entry per CDR3 protein. The sample consists of about 700,000 distinct CDR3 sequences, roughly 13% of them appearing once. After removal of 1 base from V and 6 bases from J, the junction contained 4 bases not matched to a gene. The CDR3 is 15 residues long. Germline V gives CDR1 MNHEY, CDR2 SVGAGI. Points from the study as a whole: Seasonal influenza vaccination, on each occasion, was suggested by the authors to recruit few new T cells.

The material sequenced was PBMCs from blood, taken around 15 days before vaccination. This TCR came from a man aged 50-60 years who received an inactivated influenza vaccine. The chain carries TRBV6-5 and TRBJ2-3, with 10 nucleotides matching TRBD2. CDR3 DNA: TGTGCCAGCAGTTACTTGCCTAGCGGGGGTGATACGCAGTATTTT. Its translation is CASSYLPSGGDTQYF.